Following are 15 T cell receptor beta chains from one sample sequenced in a study of T cells in Graves' hyperthyroidism and ophthalmopathy. The TCR beta CDR3 regions underwent amplification using RNA transcripts as the source. TCR CDR3 regions were first amplified by RT-PCR with HTBI primers. Each CDR3 protein is one row after TCRdb ran MiXCR on the multiplex PCR reads. The profile shows fewer than 650,000 distinct CDR3 sequences, about 15% of them singletons. The sample consisted of blood. These receptors originate from a woman in her 40s with Graves' hyperthyroidism.

This clonotype occurred many times. This chain uses TRBV3-1 with TRBJ2-3; TRBD1 might be the D (6 bases). This CDR3 spans 16 amino acids. In germline, CDR1 is LGHDT, CDR2 YNNKEL (reference sequence). V lost 3 bases to trimming and J lost 5 bases, with 18 bases between them. The CDR3 region has the DNA TGTGCCAGCAGCCATTACGCTCAGGGACACGGAGATACGCAGTATTTT. Translated, it gives CASSHYAQGHGDTQYF.

Remarks on this clonotype: A much larger clone is a single base away; this may be a read error. The missing conserved phenylalanine or tryptophan at the end of this CDR3 makes a read error likely. V and J are TRBV20-1 and TRBJ1-1; 7 bases fit TRBD1. CDR3 length equals 11 residues. Per the germline V gene, CDR1 is DFQATT and CDR2 is SNEGSKA (reference sequence). CDR3 protein: CMTGRDTEAFL. The CDR3 DNA reads as TGTATGACAGGGAGGGACACTGAAGCTTTCCTT.

This clonotype was found many times. Here the CDR3 reads CASSPREFETQYF. The DNA of the CDR3 is TGTGCCAGCTCACCCAGGGAGTTCGAGACCCAGTACTTC. The V call is TRBV18, the J call TRBJ2-5; D possibly matches TRBD1 or TRBD2 (5 bases each). This CDR3 has 13 residues. V dropped 3 bases and J dropped 5 bases, with 10 bases sitting between them. Germline CDR1 and CDR2: KGHSH and LQKENI.

This clonotype occurred a few times. The chain joins TRBV4-1 to TRBJ1-1; D unclear. Germline V gene data show CDR1 as MGHRA and CDR2 as YSYEKL. There are 9 residues in the CDR3. Trimming pared 11 bases from V and 8 bases from J, leaving 9 bases between. CDR3: CAGLPEAFF. As DNA, the CDR3 is TGCGCCGGCCTGCCCGAAGCTTTCTTT.

CDR3 bases: TGTGCCAGCAGGTCGACAGGGTCGAGCAATCAGCCCCAGCATTTT. Its translation is CASRSTGSSNQPQHF. The chain carries TRBV28 and TRBJ1-5; 7 bases are a match to TRBD1. From germline, CDR1 is MDHEN and CDR2 SYDVKM. The CDR3 extends over 15 amino acids. Germline trimming cut 6 bases from V and 1 base from J; bases unmatched to any gene: 6.

Only a few counts were recorded for this clonotype. V and J are TRBV6-1 and TRBJ2-7; 8 bases fit TRBD1. The V segment lost 6 bases and the J segment 2 bases; nucleotides outside the gene matches: 3. This CDR3 contains 13 residues. Germline assignment: CDR1 MNHNS and CDR2 SASEGT. The CDR3 here is CASRPGQAYEQYF. In DNA form, the CDR3 reads TGTGCCAGCAGACCGGGACAGGCCTACGAGCAGTACTTC.

Concerning this clonotype itself: A read error is possible here, since a much larger clone lies one base away. The chain carries TRBV10-3 and TRBJ1-3; tentative D call: TRBD1 (6 bases). The CDR3 runs 18 residues. Germline CDR1 and CDR2: ENHRY and SYGVKD. CDR3: CAVSESPMVQGAGNTIYF. The CDR3, as DNA: TGTGCCGTCAGTGAGTCCCCGATGGTACAGGGTGCTGGAAACACCATATATTTT.

This clonotype has at least ten counts. V is TRBV11-2 and J is TRBJ2-7; D is perhaps TRBD1 or TRBD2 (5 bases each). V shed 0 bases and J shed 2 bases, with 11 bases lying between them. This CDR3 has 15 residues. CDR1 SGHAT and CDR2 FQNNGV come from the germline V gene. As DNA, the CDR3 is TGTGCCAGCAGCTTAGATGGGACCACTACCTACGAGCAGTACTTC. Translation: CASSLDGTTTYEQYF.

In its sample, this clonotype was seen many times. The V call is TRBV28, the J call TRBJ2-7, with 10 bases matching TRBD1. CDR1 and CDR2 (germline): MDHEN, SYDVKM. The CDR3 spans 17 residues. The V and J ends lost 1 base and 7 bases, in that order; junction bases with no gene match: 13. The CDR3 protein is CASSLFHGQGQGREQYF. As DNA, the CDR3 is TGTGCCAGCAGTTTATTCCACGGGCAGGGACAGGGGAGGGAGCAGTACTTC.

In this sample, this clonotype turned up many times. The rearrangement uses TRBV27 and TRBJ2-2, with a possible D match to TRBD1 (6 bases). The V and J ends lost 5 bases and 5 bases respectively, with 15 bases between them. The CDR3 runs 15 residues. Germline CDR1 and CDR2: MNHEY and SMNVEV (reference sequence). The CDR3 protein is CASSPNTGNTGELFF. For the CDR3, the DNA is TGTGCCAGCAGTCCTAACACAGGGAATACCGGGGAGCTGTTTTTT.

This clonotype occurred many times. The chain carries TRBV28 and TRBJ2-2; unclear D gene. V dropped 6 bases and J dropped 1 base, with 6 bases sitting between them. The CDR3 consists of 13 residues. Germline loops: CDR1 MDHEN, CDR2 SYDVKM. CDR3 residues: CASSPVNTGELFF. CDR3 coding DNA: TGTGCCAGCAGCCCAGTGAACACCGGGGAGCTGTTTTTT. Full variable domain (remainder filled in from reference TRBV28 and TRBJ2-2): DVKVTQSSRYLVKRTGEKVFLECVQDMDHENMFWYRQDPGLGLRLIYFSYDVKMKEKGDIPEGYSVSREKKERFSLILESASTNQTSMYLCASSPVNTGELFFGEGSRLTVL.

This clonotype came up many times. The V gene is TRBV5-1, the J gene TRBJ2-5; TRBD1 is a possible D gene (6 bases). V was cut by 5 bases and J by 5 bases, with 13 bases left in between. This CDR3 is 13 amino acids long. Germline CDR1 reads SGHRS; CDR2 reads YFSETQ. Here the CDR3 DNA reads TGCGCCAGCAGTAAGGGGGAACCGGAGACCCAGTACTTC. It specifies CASSKGEPETQYF.

This clonotype was seen a few times. The V call is TRBV27, the J call TRBJ2-2; TRBD1 or TRBD2 may be the D gene (5 bases each). CDR1 is MNHEY and CDR2 is SMNVEV in the germline V gene (reference sequence). This CDR3 has 14 amino acids. The germline V and J ends were trimmed by 9 bases and 1 base, with 12 bases remaining between them. In nucleotides, the CDR3 is TGTGCCAGACAGGCAGCGGTGAACACCGGGGAGCTGTTTTTT. The encoded protein is CARQAAVNTGELFF.

In this sample, this clonotype turned up many times. The chain has TRBV2 and TRBJ1-2, with D perhaps TRBD1 (6 bases). Trimming left V 5 bases short and J 0 bases short, with 13 bases between. This CDR3 has 15 amino acids. Looked up from germline, CDR1 is SNHLY and CDR2 is FYNNEI. CDR3 coding DNA: TGTGCCAGCAGTCCGACAGGCCCACCTAACTATGGCTACACCTTC. It is translated as CASSPTGPPNYGYTF. Full variable domain (remainder filled in from reference TRBV2 and TRBJ1-2): EPEVTQTPSHQVTQMGQEVILRCVPISNHLYFYWYRQILGQKVEFLVSFYNNEISEKSEIFDDQFSVERPDGSNFTLKIRSTKLEDSAMYFCASSPTGPPNYGYTFGSGTRLTVV.

For this clonotype: A much larger clone sits a single nucleotide away, making a read error possible. The chain combines TRBV18 with TRBJ1-1; 10 bases are shared with TRBD1. Germline CDR1 KGHSH, CDR2 LQKENI. V lost 10 bases and J lost 4; bases outside the gene matches: 6. This CDR3 has 13 amino acids. Here the CDR3 reads CANSTGGLTEAFF. The CDR3, as DNA: TGTGCCAACTCGACAGGGGGCCTCACTGAAGCTTTCTTT.